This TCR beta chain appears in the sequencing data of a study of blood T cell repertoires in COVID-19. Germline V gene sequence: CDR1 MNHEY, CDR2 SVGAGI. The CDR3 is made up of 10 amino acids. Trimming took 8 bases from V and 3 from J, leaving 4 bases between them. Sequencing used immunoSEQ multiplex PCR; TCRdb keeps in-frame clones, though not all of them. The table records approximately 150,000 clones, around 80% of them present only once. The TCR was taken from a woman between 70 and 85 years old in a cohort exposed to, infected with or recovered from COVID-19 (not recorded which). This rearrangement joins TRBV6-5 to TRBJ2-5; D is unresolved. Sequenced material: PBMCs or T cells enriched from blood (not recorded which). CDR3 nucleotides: TGTGCCAGCCTCGAAGAGACCCAGTACTTC. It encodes CASLEETQYF.